This TCR beta chain was captured in a study of T cells in Graves' hyperthyroidism and ophthalmopathy. This clonotype was counted a few times. There were TCR beta CDR3 regions amplified from RNA transcripts. First-round RT-PCR targeting the TCR CDR3 was performed with the HTBI primer set. TCRdb used MiXCR to reprocess the multiplex PCR reads, holding one entry per CDR3 protein. The repertoire includes a few hundred thousand distinct CDR3 sequences, about 20% of them detected once, and around 50% sits in the top ten. Each diagnosis was grounded in clinical symptoms, serum thyroxine and TRAb, thyroid ultrasound, and orbital computed tomography. V was pared by 3 bases and J by 4 bases, with 12 bases between. The CDR3 length is 13 residues. CDR1 and CDR2 (germline): DFQATT, SNEGSKA (reference sequence).

The sequence derives from a woman in her 70s with Graves' ophthalmopathy. The chain combines TRBV20-1 with TRBJ2-5; weak D call: TRBD1 (5 bases). The sequenced material came from blood. The chain's CDR3 is CSASQGSGETQYF. CDR3 coding DNA: TGCAGTGCTAGCCAGGGTTCAGGAGAGACCCAGTACTTC.